The rows below give T cell receptor beta chains drawn from one sample of a study of response to subunit inactivated influenza vaccine. TCRdb re-derived calls from the RT-PCR reads in MiXCR, one entry per CDR3 protein. The sample holds some 190,000 distinct CDR3 sequences, over 13% seen once. The material was CD8+ T cells sorted from PBMCs, obtained 4 to 6 days after vaccination. These receptors all stem from a man in his forties or fifties who received an inactivated influenza vaccine. CDR3s include the opening cysteine and the closing phenylalanine or tryptophan. The order of the fields is J gene, D gene, V gene, clone size, CDR3 DNA, CDR3 protein. A D gene is named only where the DNA matches it firmly. Not all rows give a size; the values are once, few, many and, for expanded clones, a class.

J gene: TRBJ1-1
D gene: -
V gene: TRBV7-9
clone size: -
CDR3 DNA: TGTGCCAGCAGCTCCGTCCCGGACACTGAAGCTTTCTTT
CDR3 protein: CASSSVPDTEAFF

J gene: TRBJ2-1
D gene: -
V gene: TRBV25-1
clone size: few
CDR3 DNA: TGTGCCAGCAGTTACGGGCCTCACGACGGTGAGCAGTTCTTC
CDR3 protein: CASSYGPHDGEQFF

J gene: TRBJ2-1
D gene: -
V gene: TRBV9
clone size: few
CDR3 DNA: TGTGCCAGCAGCGCACAGAACTACAATGAGCAGTTCTTC
CDR3 protein: CASSAQNYNEQFF

J gene: TRBJ2-1
D gene: -
V gene: TRBV4-3
clone size: few
CDR3 DNA: TGCGCCAGCAGCCAAGTGGGAAATAGTCGGAGGCCCTACAATGAGCAGTTCTTC
CDR3 protein: CASSQVGNSRRPYNEQFF

J gene: TRBJ1-1
D gene: -
V gene: TRBV5-1
clone size: -
CDR3 DNA: TGCGCCAGCAGCAACGCCTTGGCGTGGGGCACTGAAGCTTTCTTT
CDR3 protein: CASSNALAWGTEAFF

J gene: TRBJ2-1
D gene: TRBD1
V gene: TRBV7-3
clone size: few
CDR3 DNA: TGTGCCAGCAGCTTATCGGGACAGGGATGGACTGAGCAGTTCTTC
CDR3 protein: CASSLSGQGWTEQFF

J gene: TRBJ2-7
D gene: -
V gene: TRBV29-1
clone size: few
CDR3 DNA: TGCAGCGTTGAACGGCTCGGGAGCTCCTACGAGCAGTACTTC
CDR3 protein: CSVERLGSSYEQYF

J gene: TRBJ2-7
D gene: -
V gene: TRBV5-8
clone size: many
CDR3 DNA: TGTGCCAGCAGCTTGCGGGTAAAGGCGGGCGAGCAGTACTTC
CDR3 protein: CASSLRVKAGEQYF

J gene: TRBJ2-1
D gene: TRBD1
V gene: TRBV4-2
clone size: few
CDR3 DNA: TGTGCCAGCAGCGCGGACAGGGAAATTACCGGGATTGAGCAGTTCTTC
CDR3 protein: CASSADREITGIEQFF

J gene: TRBJ2-7
D gene: TRBD1
V gene: TRBV6-5
clone size: many
CDR3 DNA: TGTGCCAGCAGTTTGGACAGGGGATTCTACGAGCAGTACTTC
CDR3 protein: CASSLDRGFYEQYF

J gene: TRBJ2-7
D gene: TRBD1
V gene: TRBV4-3
clone size: few
CDR3 DNA: TGCGCCAGCAGCCAAGATTTGATGGGACAGGGGTACGAGCAGTACTTC
CDR3 protein: CASSQDLMGQGYEQYF

J gene: TRBJ1-1
D gene: TRBD1
V gene: TRBV6-1
clone size: few
CDR3 DNA: TGTGCCAGCAGTCCGACAGGGCCTAGCACTGAAGCTTTCTTT
CDR3 protein: CASSPTGPSTEAFF

J gene: TRBJ2-2
D gene: TRBD2
V gene: TRBV15
clone size: few
CDR3 DNA: TGTGCCACCAGCAGACGCGGGGGGCCGAACACCGGGGAGCTGTTTTTT
CDR3 protein: CATSRRGGPNTGELFF

J gene: TRBJ2-7
D gene: -
V gene: TRBV2
clone size: few
CDR3 DNA: TGTGCCAGCGGTGGACCGAACCCAAGCTCCTACGAGCAGTACTTC
CDR3 protein: CASGGPNPSSYEQYF

J gene: TRBJ2-3
D gene: TRBD2
V gene: TRBV27
clone size: few
CDR3 DNA: TGTGCCAGCAGTTTGACTAGCTCAGATACGCAGTATTTT
CDR3 protein: CASSLTSSDTQYF

J gene: TRBJ2-7
D gene: TRBD1
V gene: TRBV4-1
clone size: few
CDR3 DNA: TGCGCCAGCAGCCAAGAAGGCAGGGGGATCTACTCCTACGAGCAGTACTTC
CDR3 protein: CASSQEGRGIYSYEQYF

J gene: TRBJ2-1
D gene: -
V gene: TRBV4-3
clone size: -
CDR3 DNA: TGCGCCAGCAGCCAAGATCAGGCAACTAACAATGAGCAGTTCTTC
CDR3 protein: CASSQDQATNNEQFF

J gene: TRBJ2-2
D gene: -
V gene: TRBV4-2
clone size: -
CDR3 DNA: TGTGCCAGCAGCCAAGAAAGCTTTCGGCAGCACACCGGGGAGCTGTTTTTT
CDR3 protein: CASSQESFRQHTGELFF

J gene: TRBJ2-2
D gene: -
V gene: TRBV7-9
clone size: few
CDR3 DNA: TGTGCCAGCAGCTTAGTTTGGGGCGGTACGAACACCGGGGAGCTGTTTTTT
CDR3 protein: CASSLVWGGTNTGELFF

J gene: TRBJ2-7
D gene: TRBD2
V gene: TRBV28
clone size: -
CDR3 DNA: TGTGCCAGCACTGAATCGGGACTAGCGATAACCTACGAGCAGTACTTC
CDR3 protein: CASTESGLAITYEQYF

J gene: TRBJ1-5
D gene: -
V gene: TRBV12-3/TRBV12-4
clone size: many
CDR3 DNA: TGTGCCAGCAGCATGGCTCCGGGGGGCAATCAGCCCCAGCATTTT
CDR3 protein: CASSMAPGGNQPQHF

J gene: TRBJ2-2
D gene: TRBD2
V gene: TRBV27
clone size: -
CDR3 DNA: TGTGCCAGCAGTGCGGGACTAGCGGGCACCTCTAGGGCCGGGGAGCTGTTTTTT
CDR3 protein: CASSAGLAGTSRAGELFF

J gene: TRBJ2-7
D gene: -
V gene: TRBV10-3
clone size: -
CDR3 DNA: TGTGCCATCAGTGAGACAGGGAGGACCTACGAGCAGTACTTC
CDR3 protein: CAISETGRTYEQYF

J gene: TRBJ2-1
D gene: -
V gene: TRBV4-2
clone size: few
CDR3 DNA: TGTGCCAGCAGCCAACCCACTGGGGGGCCGGACAATGAGCAGTTCTTC
CDR3 protein: CASSQPTGGPDNEQFF

J gene: TRBJ2-2
D gene: -
V gene: TRBV11-2
clone size: many
CDR3 DNA: TGTGCCAGCAGCTTATTGGGGCCCGCCACCGGGGAGCTGTTTTTT
CDR3 protein: CASSLLGPATGELFF

J gene: TRBJ2-5
D gene: -
V gene: TRBV6-1
clone size: few
CDR3 DNA: TGTGCCAGCTCCACTGAGGGGGGTGCCGTTCGGGAGACCCAGTACTTC
CDR3 protein: CASSTEGGAVRETQYF

J gene: TRBJ2-7
D gene: -
V gene: TRBV28
clone size: -
CDR3 DNA: TGTGCCAGCAGTTTTGGCCCGCCCTACGAGCAGTACTTC
CDR3 protein: CASSFGPPYEQYF

J gene: TRBJ2-2
D gene: -
V gene: TRBV20-1
clone size: few
CDR3 DNA: TGCAGTGCTAGGACTGAAAACACCGGGGAGCTGTTTTTT
CDR3 protein: CSARTENTGELFF

J gene: TRBJ2-5
D gene: -
V gene: TRBV20-1
clone size: once
CDR3 DNA: TGCAGTGCTAGAGATTTGGGCCCAGAGACCCAGTACTTC
CDR3 protein: CSARDLGPETQYF

J gene: TRBJ1-1
D gene: TRBD1
V gene: TRBV12-3/TRBV12-4
clone size: many
CDR3 DNA: TGTGCCAGCAGTTTTGGGACAGCGAACACTGAAGCTTTCTTT
CDR3 protein: CASSFGTANTEAFF

J gene: TRBJ2-1
D gene: TRBD1
V gene: TRBV11-2
clone size: -
CDR3 DNA: TGTGCCAGCAGCTTTTCCAAGACAGGGGGCTTTAGTGAGCAGTTCTTC
CDR3 protein: CASSFSKTGGFSEQFF

J gene: TRBJ2-3
D gene: TRBD2
V gene: TRBV29-1
clone size: many
CDR3 DNA: TGCAGCGTTGAAGATTTTAAGGAGACTAGCGGAGATACGCAGTATTTT
CDR3 protein: CSVEDFKETSGDTQYF

J gene: TRBJ2-1
D gene: -
V gene: TRBV9
clone size: few
CDR3 DNA: TGTGCCAGCAGCGTAGGTACGGGGGATGAGCAGTTCTTC
CDR3 protein: CASSVGTGDEQFF

J gene: TRBJ1-1
D gene: -
V gene: TRBV7-9
clone size: many
CDR3 DNA: TGTGCCAGCAGCACAGGGTCTGAAGCTTTCTTT
CDR3 protein: CASSTGSEAFF

J gene: TRBJ2-7
D gene: -
V gene: TRBV6-2/TRBV6-3
clone size: few
CDR3 DNA: TGTGCCAGCAGTTCCCGGGACACCTACGAGCAGTACTTC
CDR3 protein: CASSSRDTYEQYF

J gene: TRBJ2-7
D gene: -
V gene: TRBV12-3/TRBV12-4
clone size: -
CDR3 DNA: TGTGCCAGCAGTGCCCCACAGGGGAGGGGGGTTTACGAGCAGTACTTC
CDR3 protein: CASSAPQGRGVYEQYF

J gene: TRBJ2-1
D gene: -
V gene: TRBV27
clone size: many
CDR3 DNA: TGTGCCAGCAGTTTATCCCCCCCTGAGCAGTTCTTC
CDR3 protein: CASSLSPPEQFF

J gene: TRBJ1-2
D gene: -
V gene: TRBV10-3
clone size: -
CDR3 DNA: TGTGCCATCAGTGGAACAGGGTTTACAGACTATGGCTACACCTTC
CDR3 protein: CAISGTGFTDYGYTF

J gene: TRBJ2-1
D gene: TRBD1
V gene: TRBV19
clone size: -
CDR3 DNA: TGTGCCAGTAGTACCTGGACAGGGGGAACCGAAAATGAGCAGTTCTTC
CDR3 protein: CASSTWTGGTENEQFF

J gene: TRBJ1-1
D gene: TRBD1
V gene: TRBV5-4
clone size: -
CDR3 DNA: TGTGCCAGCAGCTGGGGGACAGATAAAGCTTTCTTT
CDR3 protein: CASSWGTDKAFF

J gene: TRBJ2-5
D gene: TRBD1
V gene: TRBV4-3
clone size: -
CDR3 DNA: TGCGCCAGCAGCCAAGGGACAGGTCAAGAGACCCAGTCCTTC
CDR3 protein: CASSQGTGQETQSF